This TCR beta chain is drawn from a study of glioma-infiltrating T cells after dendritic cell vaccination. V lost 0 bases, J lost 2 bases, and 12 bases lay in between. This CDR3 region has 15 residues. Germline-derived CDR1 and CDR2 are SGHNT and YYREEE (reference sequence). Libraries were prepared by immunoSEQ multiplex PCR; TCRdb keeps only in-frame clonotypes and omits some of them. The profile shows over 90,000 clones, more than 75% of them singletons. This sample comprised blood, obtained before dendritic cell vaccination. This TCR was recovered from a human donor with glioblastoma. This rearrangement joins TRBV5-4 to TRBJ2-7, with D maybe TRBD2 (6 bases). Here the CDR3 reads CASSLEPGLAYEQYF. In DNA form, the CDR3 reads TGTGCCAGCAGCTTGGAACCGGGACTGGCCTACGAGCAGTACTTC.